This T cell receptor (beta chain) was sequenced during a study of cytomegalovirus exposure and HLA in healthy donors. Study-level results: What was likely a sequencing artifact was a cluster of highly shared sequence variants. In vitro data verified three CMV-associated chains as specific for CMV antigens. There were some public TCRs occurring in many donors, but most TCR sequences were rare. Segments of the TCR beta V type were, in most cases, productive about 90% or about 30% of the time in an earlier analysis.

Use of 60 Vbeta and 13 Jbeta primers characterized the PCR. Only in-frame clones appear in the TCRdb table, and some are missing; sequencing was by immunoSEQ multiplex PCR. This table has approximately 130,000 clones, over 80% appearing once. Looked up from germline, CDR1 is SSHAT and CDR2 is FNYEAQ (reference sequence). The CDR3 has 14 residues. As regards this clone: No antigen is known for it. Germline and junction disagree at one end, which may indicate a read error.

What was sequenced was PBMCs. The TCR originated in a man aged 35 to 55 in good health and CMV-seronegative. This sequence joins TRBV7-7 and TRBJ2-1; TRBD1 is a possible D gene (5 bases). CDR3 amino acids: CASSHQGNYNEQFF. The CDR3 DNA sequence: TGTGCTAGCAGCCATCAGGGAAACTACAATGAGCAGTTCTTC.